Below, 25 T cell receptor beta chains from the same sample are listed, as sequenced in a study of cytomegalovirus exposure and HLA in healthy donors. The PCR used 60 Vbeta and 13 Jbeta primers. TCRdb keeps only in-frame clones here, not all; method: immunoSEQ multiplex PCR. Counted here are approximately 100,000 clones, 69% occurring once; the ten biggest clones make up 5.4%. The sequenced sample consisted of PBMCs. Source of these receptors: a woman in her 70s in good health and CMV-seropositive.

The chain couples TRBV19 to TRBJ2-2; tentative D call: TRBD2 (5 bases). V was clipped by 5 bases and J by 1 base, with 14 bases between them. CDR1 is LNHDA, CDR2 SQIVND, per germline (reference sequence). This CDR3 has 16 residues. The CDR3 reads CASSPRARQNTGELFF. The CDR3 DNA sequence: TGTGCCAGTAGTCCGCGGGCCCGACAGAACACCGGGGAGCTGTTTTTT.

The chain has TRBV27 and TRBJ2-3, with D possibly being TRBD2 (5 bases). There are 15 residues in the CDR3. Deletions cut 4 bases from V and 4 bases from J, with 15 bases between. Germline V gene sequence: CDR1 MNHEY, CDR2 SMNVEV (reference sequence). The CDR3 sequence is CASSSWSAGADTQYF. As DNA, the CDR3 is TGTGCCAGCAGTTCTTGGTCCGCGGGCGCAGATACGCAGTATTTT.

V is TRBV7-2 and J is TRBJ1-4; maybe TRBD1 (6 bases). CDR3 length: 15 residues. Looked up from germline, CDR1 is SGHTA and CDR2 is FQGNSA. Trimming removed 5 bases at V and 0 bases at J, with 10 bases between. DNA of the CDR3: TGTGCCAGCAGCCCCCGGACAGCAACTAATGAAAAACTGTTTTTT. This codes for CASSPRTATNEKLFF. Combining the CDR3 with reference TRBV7-2 and TRBJ1-4 gives the whole variable domain GAGVSQSPSNKVTEKGKDVELRCDPISGHTALYWYRQSLGQGLEFLIYFQGNSAPDKSGLPSDRFSAERTGGSVSTLTIQRTQQEDSAVYLCASSPRTATNEKLFFGSGTQLSVL.

The chain is built from TRBV11-2 and TRBJ2-7; a possible D gene is TRBD2 (5 bases). The CDR3 loop spans 13 amino acids. V lost 6 bases and J lost 7, with 16 bases in between. CDR1 is SGHAT, CDR2 FQNNGV, per germline. The CDR3: CASRLLALGEQYF. CDR3 nucleotides: TGTGCCAGCAGACTGCTAGCACTGGGGGAGCAGTACTTC.

This chain uses TRBV30 with TRBJ2-5, with no clear D. The CDR3 is made up of 14 amino acids. V gave up 1 base and J gave up 3 bases, with 12 bases separating them. The germline V gene encodes CDR1 GTSNPN and CDR2 SVGIG (reference sequence). As DNA, the CDR3 is TGTGCCTGGAGTGAAGGTTTTGGAGAAGAGACCCAGTACTTC. Amino acids: CAWSEGFGEETQYF.

The J gene is TRBJ2-7, the V gene TRBV6-1, with TRBD1 matching 7 bases. J lost 0 bases, V lost 8 bases, and 4 bases had no gene match. Germline assignment: CDR1 MNHNS and CDR2 SASEGT. This CDR3 is built from 13 residues. CDR3 loop: CASLQGHSYEQYF. The CDR3 DNA sequence: TGTGCCAGCTTACAGGGGCACTCCTACGAGCAGTACTTC.

The gene calls are TRBV6-6 and TRBJ2-7; TRBD2 aligns across 10 bases. Trimming cost V 6 bases and J 2 bases; bases outside gene matches: 7. Germline lookup yields CDR1 MNHNY and CDR2 SVGAGI (reference sequence). This CDR3 has 15 residues. The CDR3 spells CASRDSGGNPYEQYF. As DNA, the CDR3 is TGTGCCAGCAGGGATAGCGGGGGGAATCCCTACGAGCAGTACTTC.

The gene calls are TRBV25-1 and TRBJ2-5, with 12 bases that match TRBD1. The CDR3 contains 15 residues. Germline V gene data show CDR1 as MGHDK and CDR2 as SYGVNS. V lost 5 bases and J lost 11; bases outside the gene matches: 12. DNA of the CDR3: TGTGCCAGCAGTAATCCGGGACAGGGGGCTTGGGAGCAGTACTTC. Its protein product is CASSNPGQGAWEQYF.

The chain combines TRBV11-2 with TRBJ2-3; 8 bases match TRBD2. This CDR3 has 14 residues. CDR1 SGHAT and CDR2 FQNNGV come from the germline V gene. V shed 5 bases and J 2 bases; nucleotides not matched to a gene: 3. Here the CDR3 DNA reads TGTGCCAGCAGCCCGACTAGCGTCACAGATACGCAGTATTTT. Its protein product is CASSPTSVTDTQYF.

This sequence joins TRBV11-2 and TRBJ2-7, with 9 bases matching TRBD1. The V and J ends lost 1 base and 5 bases, in that order; junction bases with no gene match: 6. In germline, CDR1 is SGHAT, CDR2 FQNNGV. The CDR3 runs 15 residues. CDR3 region: CASSLGDRDGHEQYF. The CDR3 nucleotides are TGTGCCAGCAGCTTAGGGGACAGGGACGGTCACGAGCAGTACTTC.

This clone was detected a few times. This sequence joins TRBV7-2 and TRBJ1-2, with 9 bases aligning to TRBD1. This CDR3 has 13 amino acids. Germline assignment: CDR1 SGHTA and CDR2 FQGNSA. V gave up 5 bases and J gave up 5 bases; unmatched junction bases: 3. The CDR3 reads CASSQDRGYGYTF. CDR3 in DNA: TGTGCCAGCAGCCAAGACAGGGGGTATGGCTACACCTTC.

This clone was picked up one time. This rearrangement joins TRBV6-1 to TRBJ2-5; a possible D gene is TRBD2 (6 bases). V was clipped by 4 bases and J by 2 bases, with 20 bases between them. This CDR3 region has 17 residues. Germline V lookup: CDR1 MNHNS, CDR2 SASEGT. The CDR3 spells CASSVAIGGAGQETQYF. CDR3 nucleotides: TGTGCCAGCAGTGTGGCTATTGGGGGTGCGGGGCAAGAGACCCAGTACTTC.

In its sample, this clone was seen once. The gene calls are TRBV7-2 and TRBJ2-5; 9 bases line up with TRBD1. V trimming: 4 bases; J trimming: 4 bases; junction bases outside the gene matches: 7. Germline V CDR1 and CDR2: SGHTA, FQGNSA. The CDR3 loop spans 15 amino acids. CDR3 amino acids: CASSSLQGAGETQYF. Written as DNA, the CDR3 is TGTGCCAGCAGCTCACTACAGGGGGCAGGAGAGACCCAGTACTTC. The full variable domain, completed using reference TRBV7-2 and TRBJ2-5, is GAGVSQSPSNKVTEKGKDVELRCDPISGHTALYWYRQSLGQGLEFLIYFQGNSAPDKSGLPSDRFSAERTGGSVSTLTIQRTQQEDSAVYLCASSSLQGAGETQYFGPGTRLLVL.

V is TRBV5-1 and J is TRBJ2-2; D perhaps matches TRBD1 (6 bases). The CDR3 is 13 residues long. Trimming took off 9 bases at V and 1 base at J, with 10 bases between the two ends. CDR1 and CDR2 from the germline V gene are SGHRS and YFSETQ. Here the CDR3 reads CATTTGNTGELFF. The CDR3, as DNA: TGCGCCACCACGACAGGGAACACCGGGGAGCTGTTTTTT.

The chain couples TRBV7-2 to TRBJ2-5, with 12 bases that match TRBD2. Unmatched junction bases numbered 8, after V lost 2 bases and J lost 4 bases. CDR1 is SGHTA, CDR2 FQGNSA, per germline. The CDR3 totals 17 residues. As DNA, the CDR3 is TGTGCCAGCAGCTTAAGTCTAGCGGGGGGGCCAGGAGAGACCCAGTACTTC. The encoded protein is CASSLSLAGGPGETQYF.

CDR3 sequence (DNA): TGCGCCAGCAGTACAGCGGGGGGGCTTTCCGAGCAGTACTTC. Translating gives CASSTAGGLSEQYF. J is TRBJ2-7 and V is TRBV4-1, with 10 bases fitting TRBD2. The CDR3 consists of 14 residues. Germline V CDR1 and CDR2: MGHRA, YSYEKL. V gave up 6 bases and J gave up 6 bases; unmatched junction bases: 8.

V gene TRBV30 combines with J gene TRBJ1-2, with D perhaps TRBD1 (6 bases). V gave up 4 bases and J gave up 8 bases, with 11 bases separating them. The germline V gene has CDR1 GTSNPN and CDR2 SVGIG (reference sequence). The CDR3 consists of 11 residues. The CDR3 DNA follows: TGTGCCTGGATACAGGGACGGGGCTACACCTTC. Amino acids: CAWIQGRGYTF.

The CDR3: CASSFRDRTYEQYF. CDR3 bases: TGTGCCAGCAGCTTCCGGGACAGAACCTACGAGCAGTACTTC. The chain joins TRBV27 to TRBJ2-7, with 7 bases matching TRBD1. The CDR3 is 14 amino acids. Trimming took 6 bases from V and 2 from J; bases not matched to a gene: 7. The germline V gene has CDR1 MNHEY and CDR2 SMNVEV (reference sequence).

V is TRBV30 and J is TRBJ1-5; 8 nucleotides agree with TRBD1. Germline CDR1 and CDR2: GTSNPN and SVGIG (reference sequence). CDR3 length: 14 residues. Trimming removed 0 bases from V and 5 bases from J; junction bases left unmatched: 3. CDR3 in amino acids: CAWSVGTGYQPQHF. DNA of the CDR3: TGTGCCTGGAGTGTAGGGACAGGTTATCAGCCCCAGCATTTT.

The V gene is TRBV5-4, the J gene TRBJ1-4, with 11 bases identical to TRBD1. The CDR3 has 15 residues. The germline V gene has CDR1 SGHNT and CDR2 YYREEE (reference sequence). The J segment lost 7 bases and the V segment lost 0 bases, leaving 2 bases of the junction unmatched. CDR3 bases: TGTGCCAGCAGCTTGGACGGGACAGGGGGTGAAAAACTGTTTTTT. Translation gives CASSLDGTGGEKLFF.

This clone has a handful of counts. The rearrangement joins TRBV7-9 to TRBJ2-3, with 7 bases that match TRBD2. V shed 4 bases and J 2 bases; nucleotides not matched to a gene: 3. Germline V lookup: CDR1 SEHNR, CDR2 FQNEAQ (reference sequence). The CDR3 runs 14 residues. CDR3 coding DNA: TGTGCCAGCAGCTCCACTAGCGCCACAGATACGCAGTATTTT. As protein: CASSSTSATDTQYF.

V is TRBV7-8 and J is TRBJ2-6; TRBD1 might be the D (6 bases). The CDR3 is 18 residues long. CDR1 SGHVS and CDR2 FQNEAQ come from the germline V gene. V was pared by 5 bases and J by 1 base, with 18 bases between. The DNA for the CDR3 is TGTGCCAGCAGCCTAAGACAGGCCCAGGGATCTGGGGCCAACGTCCTGACTTTC. Translation gives CASSLRQAQGSGANVLTF.

On this clone: The same CDR3 is also encoded by other DNA sequences in this sample. The V gene is TRBV5-4, the J gene TRBJ1-1; D is ambiguous. Germline lookup yields CDR1 SGHNT and CDR2 YYREEE (reference sequence). Trimming cost V 0 bases and J 0 bases, with 9 bases left between them. The CDR3 sequence is 15 residues long. CDR3 region: CASSLVGRVNTEAFF. DNA for the CDR3: TGTGCCAGCAGCTTGGTCGGCCGGGTGAACACTGAAGCTTTCTTT.

The chain links TRBV29-1 to TRBJ2-5; TRBD2 might be the D (6 bases). Trimming shortened V by 3 bases and J by 5 bases, and 10 bases separated the two germline ends. The CDR3 has 12 amino acids. The germline gives CDR1 SQVTM, CDR2 ANQGSEA. DNA of the CDR3: TGCAGCGTTGATGGAGGGGCGGAGACCCAGTACTTC. Amino acid sequence: CSVDGGAETQYF.

The V gene is TRBV20-1, the J gene TRBJ2-1, with D possibly matching TRBD1 (6 bases). This CDR3 has 11 amino acids. Germline CDR1 DFQATT, CDR2 SNEGSKA (reference sequence). V lost 6 bases, J lost 14 bases, and 17 bases lay in between. CDR3 nucleotides: TGCAGTGCCTTGGGCCAGGGGAAGGAGTTCTTC. It translates to CSALGQGKEFF.